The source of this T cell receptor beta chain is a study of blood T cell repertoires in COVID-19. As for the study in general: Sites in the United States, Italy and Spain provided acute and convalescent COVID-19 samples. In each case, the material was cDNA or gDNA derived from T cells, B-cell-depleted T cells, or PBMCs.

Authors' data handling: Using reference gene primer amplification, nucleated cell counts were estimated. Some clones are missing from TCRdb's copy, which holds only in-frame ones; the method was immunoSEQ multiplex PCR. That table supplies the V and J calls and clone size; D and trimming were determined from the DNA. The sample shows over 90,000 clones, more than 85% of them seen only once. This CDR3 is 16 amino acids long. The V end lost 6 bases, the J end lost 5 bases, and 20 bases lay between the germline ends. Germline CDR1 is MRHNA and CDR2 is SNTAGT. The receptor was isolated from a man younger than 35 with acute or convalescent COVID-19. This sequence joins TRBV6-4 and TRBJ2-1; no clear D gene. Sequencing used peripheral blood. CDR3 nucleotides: TGTGCCAGCAGCGTCAACTCAAGATCGAAGAACAATGAGCAGTTCTTC. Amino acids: CASSVNSRSKNNEQFF.